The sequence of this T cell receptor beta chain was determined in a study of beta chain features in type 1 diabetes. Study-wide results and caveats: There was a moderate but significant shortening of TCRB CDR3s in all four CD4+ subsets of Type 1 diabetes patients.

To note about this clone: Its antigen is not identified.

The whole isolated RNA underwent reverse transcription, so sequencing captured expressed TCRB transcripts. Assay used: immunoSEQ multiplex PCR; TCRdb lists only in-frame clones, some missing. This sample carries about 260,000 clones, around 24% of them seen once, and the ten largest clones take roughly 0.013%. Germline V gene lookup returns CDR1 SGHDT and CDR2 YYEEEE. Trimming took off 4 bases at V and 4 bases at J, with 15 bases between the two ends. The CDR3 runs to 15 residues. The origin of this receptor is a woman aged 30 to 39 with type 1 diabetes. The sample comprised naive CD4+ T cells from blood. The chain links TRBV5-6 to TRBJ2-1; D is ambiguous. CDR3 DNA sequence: TGTGCCAGCAGCACCTTTAGCACTACTTACAATGAGCAGTTCTTC. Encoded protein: CASSTFSTTYNEQFF.